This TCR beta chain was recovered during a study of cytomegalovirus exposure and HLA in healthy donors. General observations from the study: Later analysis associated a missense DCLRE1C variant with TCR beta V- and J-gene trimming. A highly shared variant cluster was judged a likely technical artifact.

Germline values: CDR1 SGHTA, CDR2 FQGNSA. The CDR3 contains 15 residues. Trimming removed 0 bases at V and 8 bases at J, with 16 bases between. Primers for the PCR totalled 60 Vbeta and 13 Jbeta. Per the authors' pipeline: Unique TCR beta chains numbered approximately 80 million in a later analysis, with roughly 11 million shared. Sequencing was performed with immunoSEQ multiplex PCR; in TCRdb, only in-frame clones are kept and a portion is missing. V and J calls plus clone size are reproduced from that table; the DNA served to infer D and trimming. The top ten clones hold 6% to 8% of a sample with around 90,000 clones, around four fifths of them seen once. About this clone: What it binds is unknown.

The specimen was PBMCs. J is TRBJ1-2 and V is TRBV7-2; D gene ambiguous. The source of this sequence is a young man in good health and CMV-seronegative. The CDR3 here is CASSLAFGSAWGYTF. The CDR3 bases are TGTGCCAGCAGCTTAGCGTTCGGGTCAGCATGGGGCTACACCTTC.